This is a list of T cell receptor beta chains from one sample in a study of T cells in Graves' hyperthyroidism and ophthalmopathy. In TCRdb, the multiplex PCR reads were re-called with MiXCR into one record per CDR3 protein. The sample includes 690,000 or so distinct CDR3 sequences, about 17% of them seen just once. The sequencing sample was made of blood. These receptor sequences come from a woman aged 45-59 years with Graves' hyperthyroidism that later progressed to Graves' ophthalmopathy. CDR3s include the opening cysteine and the closing phenylalanine or tryptophan. Each record gives: V gene, D gene, J gene, clone size, CDR3 protein, CDR3 DNA. The D gene is left open where the match is weak. Size is omitted from some rows. Given values are once, few, many or a class for expanded clones.

TRBV20-1	TRBD1	TRBJ1-1	few	CSARQTGRDTEAFF	TGCAGTGCTAGACAGACAGGGAGGGACACTGAAGCTTTCTTT
TRBV6-1	TRBD1	TRBJ1-6	many	CASRPGQKVALHF	TGTGCCAGCAGACCGGGACAGAAGGTAGCCCTCCACTTT
TRBV4-1	TRBD1	TRBJ2-5	once	CASRKFGQGSKETQYF	TGCGCCAGCCGTAAGTTTGGACAGGGGTCCAAAGAGACCCAGTACTTC
TRBV20-1	NA	TRBJ1-5	NA	CSAHPHSGNQPQHF	TGCAGTGCTCACCCCCACAGTGGCAATCAGCCCCAGCATTTT
TRBV6-1	TRBD1	TRBJ1-2	few	CASRGPTGGHGYTF	TGTGCCAGCAGAGGGCCGACAGGGGGGCATGGCTACACCTTC
TRBV20-1	TRBD1	TRBJ1-6	many	CSAEQGLFGSPLHF	TGCAGTGCTGAACAGGGGCTTTTTGGTTCACCCCTCCACTTT
TRBV2	TRBD1	TRBJ1-1	NA	CAGERQGKSEAFF	TGTGCCGGGGAGAGACAGGGGAAGTCTGAAGCTTTCTTT
TRBV7-3	TRBD1	TRBJ2-1	many	CASSAGVGQGAYNEQFF	TGTGCCAGCAGCGCCGGGGTGGGACAGGGGGCTTACAATGAGCAGTTCTTC
TRBV7-9	NA	TRBJ1-1	many	CASSSGLLNTEAFF	TGTGCCAGCAGCTCCGGACTCTTGAACACTGAAGCTTTCTTT
TRBV6-1	TRBD2	TRBJ2-1	NA	CASSELAGYNEQFF	TGTGCCAGCAGTGAGCTAGCGGGCTACAATGAGCAGTTCTTC
TRBV30	NA	TRBJ2-7	few	CAWSGGGPYEQYF	TGTGCCTGGAGTGGCGGGGGCCCCTACGAGCAGTACTTC
TRBV29-1	TRBD2	TRBJ2-2	NA	CSVEAGLAGVTGELFF	TGCAGCGTTGAAGCCGGACTAGCGGGGGTCACCGGGGAGCTGTTTTTT
TRBV6-1	TRBD1	TRBJ1-1	NA	CASKGQFAAFF	TGTGCCAGCAAGGGACAGTTCGCAGCTTTCTTT
TRBV20-1	TRBD2	TRBJ2-3	many	CSAVPGERGAGDTQYF	TGCAGTGCAGTCCCCGGGGAGCGGGGGGCAGGGGATACGCAGTATTTT
TRBV10-2	NA	TRBJ2-5	NA	CASRDPEGATQYF	TGCGCCAGCAGGGACCCCGAAGGGGCGACCCAGTACTTC
TRBV11-2	TRBD2	TRBJ2-3	many	CASSLDRRGAYTDTQYF	TGTGCCAGCAGCTTAGATAGGCGGGGGGCTTACACAGATACGCAGTATTTT
TRBV11-2	TRBD1	TRBJ2-3	many	CASRPSGTGTDTQYF	TGTGCCAGCAGACCCTCCGGGACAGGCACAGATACGCAGTATTTT
TRBV11-3	NA	TRBJ2-3	many	CASSLLGRATQYF	TGTGCCAGCAGCTTATTAGGGCGGGCTACGCAGTATTTT
TRBV7-9	NA	TRBJ2-5	NA	CASTPRENQETQYF	TGTGCCAGCACCCCGAGAGAGAACCAAGAGACCCAGTACTTC
TRBV13	NA	TRBJ2-3	many	CASSLDRASSTDTQYF	TGTGCCAGCAGCTTAGATCGAGCCAGTAGCACAGATACGCAGTATTTT
TRBV27	TRBD1	TRBJ2-7	few	CASSFSPRTGNEQYF	TGTGCCAGCAGTTTTTCTCCCCGGACAGGGAACGAGCAGTACTTC
TRBV4-2	NA	TRBJ1-1	few	CASSQDQDTEAFF	TGTGCCAGCAGCCAAGATCAAGACACTGAAGCTTTCTTT
TRBV2	TRBD2	TRBJ2-5	many	CASTQGLAGQETQYF	TGTGCCAGCACCCAAGGACTAGCGGGCCAAGAGACCCAGTACTTC
TRBV29-1	NA	TRBJ2-7	few	CSVSDSHEQYF	TGCAGCGTTTCCGACAGTCACGAGCAGTACTTC
TRBV5-1	NA	TRBJ2-5	NA	CASAALQETQYF	TGCGCCAGCGCCGCCCTCCAAGAGACCCAGTACTTC
TRBV12-3/TRBV12-4	NA	TRBJ1-2	many	CASNGQYGYTF	TGTGCCAGCAACGGACAGTATGGCTACACCTTC
TRBV5-8	NA	TRBJ2-5	few	CASGPRLPLGTQYF	TGTGCCAGCGGGCCGAGACTGCCCCTTGGGACCCAGTACTTC
TRBV9	TRBD1	TRBJ1-1	many	CASSVSTGGADTEAFF	TGTGCCAGCAGCGTATCTACAGGGGGCGCGGACACTGAAGCTTTCTTT
TRBV27	NA	TRBJ1-2	few	CASRSAGGPYGYTF	TGTGCCAGCAGATCCGCCGGGGGGCCCTATGGCTACACCTTC
TRBV12-3/TRBV12-4	NA	TRBJ1-1	many	CASSFKQGSTEAFF	TGTGCCAGCAGTTTCAAACAGGGTAGTACTGAAGCTTTCTTT
TRBV5-1	TRBD1	TRBJ1-2	NA	CASSLARDRGHGYTF	TGCGCCAGCAGCTTGGCCCGGGACAGGGGGCATGGCTACACCTTC
TRBV6-6	TRBD1	TRBJ1-1	NA	CASSYRQGPEAFF	TGTGCCAGCAGTTACCGACAGGGACCTGAAGCTTTCTTT
TRBV7-9	NA	TRBJ1-2	many	CASSLAVQNYGYTF	TGTGCCAGCAGCTTAGCGGTGCAAAACTATGGCTACACCTTC
TRBV11-2	NA	TRBJ2-1	few	CASSYPPNNEQFF	TGTGCCAGCAGCTACCCTCCTAACAATGAGCAGTTCTTC
TRBV27	NA	TRBJ1-6	NA	CASSLGVAGNSPLHF	TGTGCCAGCAGTTTAGGGGTGGCAGGGAATTCACCCCTCCACTTT